These 2 T cell receptor beta chains originate from one sample sequenced in a study of CD4 T cells in lung cancer (dated by TCRdb to the late 2010s). Non-adjacent lung tissue was taken as far as possible from the malignant lesion, at least 3 cm away, from the same resection. Libraries came from the immunoSEQ multiplex PCR assay. Entries here come from immuneACCESS through TCRdb and include only in-frame sequences with V and J called. Some clones fail to appear in such tables; in the studies checked, an unresolved V gene covers under half of the shortfall, and the cause of the remainder is unknown. This sample has about 10,000 clones in its table, and roughly three fifths of those were observed once. Approximately 15% of the sample is taken by the ten largest. The sequencing input was normal lung tissue taken away from the tumor. All receptors come from a man between 60 and 70 years old with non-small cell lung cancer.

The CDR3 region is CASSVYGVNEKLFF. Here the CDR3 DNA reads TGTGCCAGCAGCGTATACGGGGTTAATGAAAAACTGTTTTTT. This chain links TRBV7-9 with TRBJ1-4; D gene unclear. Germline values: CDR1 SEHNR, CDR2 FQNEAQ (reference sequence). Trimming took off 5 bases at V and 4 bases at J, with 11 bases between the two ends. This CDR3 comprises 14 residues.

This sequence joins TRBV27 and TRBJ2-7; TRBD2 aligns across 7 bases. The CDR3 has 14 residues. V lost 4 bases, J lost 5 bases, and 8 bases stayed unmatched. Germline V lookup: CDR1 MNHEY, CDR2 SMNVEV (reference sequence). CDR3 in DNA: TGTGCCAGCAGTTACTCGGGACTACGGGACGAGCAGTACTTC. Its protein is CASSYSGLRDEQYF.